This T cell receptor beta chain was documented in a study of technical replicates of blood from a few donors (dated by TCRdb to 2017 to 2019). CDR1 is given as LNHDA and CDR2 as SQIVND, both from the germline V gene (reference sequence). The CDR3 runs 15 residues from the cysteine to the phenylalanine. CDR3 DNA only is kept here, 45 bases in frame from base 1. Trimming removed 5 bases from V and 3 bases from J; the gene matches leave 9 bases unexplained. A few counts support this clone. This clone's antigen is unknown. No clone much larger than this one lies a single base away; base qualities are absent. The library was built by means of the immunoSEQ multiplex PCR assay. TCRdb obtained this table from immuneACCESS and retained in-frame rearrangements with V and J assigned. These tables miss some clones; where compared with another copy, unresolved V genes account for less than half of the shortfall, and the remainder is unexplained. The sample data list more than 65,000 clones, and about 93% of these were observed just once. 0.25% of the sample is in the top ten clones.

Sequencing was done on a sample of T cells isolated from PBMCs. The sequence derives from a human donor in good health. The rearrangement joined TRBV19 to TRBJ2-7; 8 nucleotides in the junction match TRBD1. The DNA is as follows: TGTGCCAGTAGTGATCATCCGGGACAGGTCTACGAGCAGTACTTC. It translates as CASSDHPGQVYEQYF.